This TCR beta chain was observed in a study of shared clonotypes between healthy human individuals. General study findings and limits: Only a few donors were included, so the genetic and exposure-history diversity represented was limited.

Regarding this clone: Its antigen is unknown.

Trimming shortened V by 5 bases and J by 2 bases, and 8 bases separated the two germline ends. The germline V gene encodes CDR1 SGHRS and CDR2 YFSETQ. CDR3 length: 13 amino acids. Healthy and HIV-negative, the adult donors had no recent acute infections or vaccinations. Deep level was the assay's run setting. Replicate PCRs for sorted subsets used 200 ng DNA; this equaled some 30,000 T cell genomes. Here immunoSEQ multiplex PCR was the method, and the copy in TCRdb shows in-frame clones only, minus some. Among 2.3 million or so clones listed, approximately 93% were seen once. Material: naive CD4+ T cells from PBMCs. Subset: CD45RA+ positively selected. This TCR was sampled from a man in his late teens or twenties in good health. Some clones in this sample may be carry-over from other donors' samples. J is TRBJ1-3 and V is TRBV5-1; D is unresolved. The CDR3, as DNA: TGCGCCAGCAGTCTAAAGCCTGGAAACACCATATATTTT. Amino acids: CASSLKPGNTIYF.